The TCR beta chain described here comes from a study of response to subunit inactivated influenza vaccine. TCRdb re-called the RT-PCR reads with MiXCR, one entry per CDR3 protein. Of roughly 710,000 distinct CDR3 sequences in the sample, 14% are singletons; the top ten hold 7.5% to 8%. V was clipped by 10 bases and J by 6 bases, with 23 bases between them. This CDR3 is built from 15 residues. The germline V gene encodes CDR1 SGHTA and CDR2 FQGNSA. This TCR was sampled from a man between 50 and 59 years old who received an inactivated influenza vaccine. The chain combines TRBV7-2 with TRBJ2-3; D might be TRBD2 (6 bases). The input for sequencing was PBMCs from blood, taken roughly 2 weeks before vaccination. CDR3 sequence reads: CATGLQASDSDTQYF. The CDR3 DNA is TGTGCCACCGGACTCCAGGCTAGCGATTCTGATACGCAGTATTTT.